A single T cell receptor beta chain is shown here with its context. One junction end does not reproduce the germline sequence, and a read error may be involved. The data originate from a study of regulatory T cells in long-lasting Graves disease. This CDR3 is built from 18 residues. Looked up from germline, CDR1 is DFQATT and CDR2 is SNEGSKA (reference sequence). Time point noted: newly diagnosed GD, antithyroid drugs for less than 3 months. Isolated PBMC RNA provided the starting material for the TCR library. Building of the TCR beta libraries involved iRepertoire HTBI primers and Arm-PCR of CDR3 regions. TCRdb fed the multiplex PCR reads into MiXCR, producing one record per CDR3 protein. Of 500,000 to 700,000 distinct CDR3 sequences detected, roughly 15% appear once; the ten largest clones hold approximately 18%. These data were likewise used in another study, on T cells in Graves' hyperthyroidism and ophthalmopathy.

The material was peripheral blood mononuclear cells (PBMCs), obtained at new diagnosis, from a patient treated with antithyroid drugs. V gene TRBV20-1 combines with J gene TRBJ2-3; 14 bases map to TRBD2. The TCR originated in a woman aged 25 to 39 with Graves disease. The CDR3 DNA is TGCAGTGCTAGAGATTCGAGCGGGACTAGCGGGAGCATAGATACGCAGTATTTT. Protein: CSARDSSGTSGSIDTQYF.